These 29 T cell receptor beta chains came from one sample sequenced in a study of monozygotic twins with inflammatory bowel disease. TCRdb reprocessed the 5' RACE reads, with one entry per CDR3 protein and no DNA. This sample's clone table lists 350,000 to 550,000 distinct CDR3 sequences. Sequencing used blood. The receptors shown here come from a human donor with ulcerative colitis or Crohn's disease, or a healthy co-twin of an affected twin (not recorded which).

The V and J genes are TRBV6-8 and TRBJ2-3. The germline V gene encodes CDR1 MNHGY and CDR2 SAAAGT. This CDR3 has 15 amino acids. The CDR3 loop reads CASSFRVLNADTQYF.

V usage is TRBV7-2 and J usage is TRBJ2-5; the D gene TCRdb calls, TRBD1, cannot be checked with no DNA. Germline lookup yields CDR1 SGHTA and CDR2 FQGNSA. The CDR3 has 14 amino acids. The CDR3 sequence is CASTMPPTKGTQYF. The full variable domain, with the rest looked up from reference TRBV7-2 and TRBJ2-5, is GAGVSQSPSNKVTEKGKDVELRCDPISGHTALYWYRQSLGQGLEFLIYFQGNSAPDKSGLPSDRFSAERTGGSVSTLTIQRTQQEDSAVYLCASTMPPTKGTQYFGPGTRLLVL.

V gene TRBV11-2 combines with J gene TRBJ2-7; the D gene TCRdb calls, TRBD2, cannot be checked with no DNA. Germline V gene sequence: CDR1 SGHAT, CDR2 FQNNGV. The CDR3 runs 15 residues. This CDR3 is CASSLTSGGTYEQYF.

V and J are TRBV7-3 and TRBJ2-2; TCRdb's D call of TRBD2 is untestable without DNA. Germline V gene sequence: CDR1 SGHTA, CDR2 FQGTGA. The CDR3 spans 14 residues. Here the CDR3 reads CASSSGGITGELFF.

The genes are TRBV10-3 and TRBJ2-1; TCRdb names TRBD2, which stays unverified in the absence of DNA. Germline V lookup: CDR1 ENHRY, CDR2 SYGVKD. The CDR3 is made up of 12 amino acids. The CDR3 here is CAISAGGDEQFF.

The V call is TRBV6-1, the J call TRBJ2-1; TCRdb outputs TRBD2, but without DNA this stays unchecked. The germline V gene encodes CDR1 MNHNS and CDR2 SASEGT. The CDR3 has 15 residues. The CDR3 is CASTSAGAGEGEQFF.

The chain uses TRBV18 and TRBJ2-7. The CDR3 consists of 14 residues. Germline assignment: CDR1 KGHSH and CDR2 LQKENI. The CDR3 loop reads CASSFENGPYEQYF.

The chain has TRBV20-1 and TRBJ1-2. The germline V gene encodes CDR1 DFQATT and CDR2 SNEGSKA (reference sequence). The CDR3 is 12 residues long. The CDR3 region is CSARDQGYGYTF.

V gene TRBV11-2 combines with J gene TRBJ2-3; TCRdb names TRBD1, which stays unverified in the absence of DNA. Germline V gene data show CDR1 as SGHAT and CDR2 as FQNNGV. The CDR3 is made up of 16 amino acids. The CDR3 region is CASSHTPGTRADTQYF.

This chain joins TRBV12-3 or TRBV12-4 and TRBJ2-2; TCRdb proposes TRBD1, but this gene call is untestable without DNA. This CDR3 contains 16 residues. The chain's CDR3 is CASSRRGGDSTGELFF.

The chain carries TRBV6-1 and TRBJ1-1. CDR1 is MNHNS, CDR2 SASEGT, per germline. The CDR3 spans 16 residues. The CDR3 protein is CASSEAPRRRNTEAFF.

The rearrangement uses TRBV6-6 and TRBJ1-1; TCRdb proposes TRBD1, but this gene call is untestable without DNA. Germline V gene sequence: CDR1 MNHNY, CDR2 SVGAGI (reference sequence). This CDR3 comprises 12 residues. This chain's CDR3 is CASSTGDTEAFF.

The CDR3 sequence: CASRELGLYGYTF. This chain connects TRBV19 to TRBJ1-2; TCRdb reports TRBD1, a call that lacks DNA to check it against. The CDR3 is 13 amino acids. Germline V gives CDR1 LNHDA, CDR2 SQIVND (reference sequence). The full variable domain, its missing parts supplied by reference TRBV19 and TRBJ1-2, is DGGITQSPKYLFRKEGQNVTLSCEQNLNHDAMYWYRQDPGQGLRLIYYSQIVNDFQKGDIAEGYSVSREKKESFPLTVTSAQKNPTAFYLCASRELGLYGYTFGSGTRLTVV.

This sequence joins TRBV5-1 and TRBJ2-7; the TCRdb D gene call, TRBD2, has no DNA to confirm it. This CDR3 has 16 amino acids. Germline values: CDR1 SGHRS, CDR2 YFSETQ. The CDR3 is CASSLGSGGVSYEQYF.

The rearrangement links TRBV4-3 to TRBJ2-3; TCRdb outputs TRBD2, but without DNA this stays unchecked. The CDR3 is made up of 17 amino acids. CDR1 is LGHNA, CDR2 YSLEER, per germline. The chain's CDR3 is CASSPKLELFLTDTQYF.

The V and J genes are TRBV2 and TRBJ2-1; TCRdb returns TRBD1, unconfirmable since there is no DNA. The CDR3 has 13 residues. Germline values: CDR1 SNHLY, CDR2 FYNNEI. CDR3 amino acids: CASSRRDGGGQFF.

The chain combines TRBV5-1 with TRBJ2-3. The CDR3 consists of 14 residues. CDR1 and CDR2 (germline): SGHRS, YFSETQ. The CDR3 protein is CASTLGLGADTQYF.

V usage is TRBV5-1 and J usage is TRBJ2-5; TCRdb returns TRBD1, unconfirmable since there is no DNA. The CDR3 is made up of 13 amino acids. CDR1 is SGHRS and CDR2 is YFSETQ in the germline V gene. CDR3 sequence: CASSAGQQETQYF.

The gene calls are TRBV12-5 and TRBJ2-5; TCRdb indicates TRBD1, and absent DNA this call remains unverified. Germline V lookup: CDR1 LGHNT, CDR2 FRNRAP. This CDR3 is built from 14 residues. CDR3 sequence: CASGLGGQQETQYF.

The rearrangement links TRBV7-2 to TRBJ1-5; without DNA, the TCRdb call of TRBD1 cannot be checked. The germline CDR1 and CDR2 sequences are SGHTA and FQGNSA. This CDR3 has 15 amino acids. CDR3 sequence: CASSFLTLGNQPQHF.

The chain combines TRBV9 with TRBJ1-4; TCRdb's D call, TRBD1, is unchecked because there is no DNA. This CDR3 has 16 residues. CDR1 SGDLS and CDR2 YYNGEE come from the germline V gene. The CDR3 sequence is CASSVDTGAANEKLFF.

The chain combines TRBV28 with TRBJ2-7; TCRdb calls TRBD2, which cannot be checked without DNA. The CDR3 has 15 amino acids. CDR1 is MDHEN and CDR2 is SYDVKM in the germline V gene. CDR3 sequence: CASSTSGMGSYEQYF.

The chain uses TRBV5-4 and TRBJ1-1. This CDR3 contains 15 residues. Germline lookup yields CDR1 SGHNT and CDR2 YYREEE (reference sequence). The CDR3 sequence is CASSWGSERNTEAFF.

This chain's CDR3 is CASGFLLEGIEEQYF. The chain combines TRBV12-5 with TRBJ2-7; the TCRdb call, TRBD2, lacks DNA for checking. The CDR3 is 15 residues long. CDR1 is LGHNT and CDR2 is FRNRAP in the germline V gene. Based on the CDR3 plus reference TRBV12-5 and TRBJ2-7, the full variable domain is DARVTQTPRHKVTEMGQEVTMRCQPILGHNTVFWYRQTMMQGLELLAYFRNRAPLDDSGMPKDRFSAEMPDATLATLKIQPSEPRDSAVYFCASGFLLEGIEEQYFGPGTRLTVT.

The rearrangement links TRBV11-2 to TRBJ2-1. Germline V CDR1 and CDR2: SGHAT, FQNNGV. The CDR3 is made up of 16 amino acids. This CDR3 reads CASSLDSRNSYNEQFF. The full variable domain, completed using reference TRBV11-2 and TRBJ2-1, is EAGVAQSPRYKIIEKRQSVAFWCNPISGHATLYWYQQILGQGPKLLIQFQNNGVVDDSQLPKDRFSAERLKGVDSTLKIQPAKLEDSAVYLCASSLDSRNSYNEQFFGPGTRLTVL.

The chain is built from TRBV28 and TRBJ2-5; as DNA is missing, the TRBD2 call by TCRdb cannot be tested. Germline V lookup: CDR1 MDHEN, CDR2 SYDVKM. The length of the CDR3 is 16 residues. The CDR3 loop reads CASSFRGAEAVETQYF.

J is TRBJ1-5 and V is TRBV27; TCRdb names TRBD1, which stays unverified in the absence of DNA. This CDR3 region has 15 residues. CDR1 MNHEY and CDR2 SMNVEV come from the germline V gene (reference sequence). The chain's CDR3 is CASSPLTGGGQPQHF.

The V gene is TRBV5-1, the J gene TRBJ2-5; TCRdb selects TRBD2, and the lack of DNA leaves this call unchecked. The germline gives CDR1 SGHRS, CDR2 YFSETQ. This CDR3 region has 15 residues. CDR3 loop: CASSPRTSGQETQYF.

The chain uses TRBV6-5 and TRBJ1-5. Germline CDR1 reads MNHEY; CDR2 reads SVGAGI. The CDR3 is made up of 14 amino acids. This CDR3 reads CASIRTDSNQPQHF.